What follows describes a single T cell receptor (delta chain). Its antigen is not known. Vdelta1+ thymocyte sorts reached between about 97% and 99.6% purity. The data belong to a study of Vδ1+ human thymocytes. Sequences come from RNA converted to cDNA by reverse transcription. Pooled V-gene forward primers with one constant-region reverse primer generated the CDR3 amplicons by multiplex PCR. TCRdb reapplied CATT to the multiplex PCR reads. The table lists about 50,000 delta-chain clones, around 15% of them singletons, with about 0.4% in the top ten. Study-level findings and limits: Highly polyclonal TRG and TRD repertoires with Gaussian CDR3 length distributions appeared in thymus. Unlike peripheral blood Vdelta1+ controls, thymic delta-chain sequences included roughly 18% Vdelta2 and few Vdelta3.

Trimming shortened V by 0 bases and J by 12 bases, and 20 bases separated the two germline ends. CDR3 length: 15 residues. Germline loops: CDR1 TSWWSYY, CDR2 QGS. The gene calls are TRDV1 and TRDJ1; D is unclear. Sequenced: Vdelta1+ gamma-delta thymocytes from the thymus. Sample subset: FACS-sorted CD3+ TCRalphabeta- TCRVdelta1+ TCRVdelta2- thymocytes. The source of this sequence is a girl in the first two years of life who had congenital heart surgery. DNA of the CDR3: TGTGCTCTTGGGGAACTAATTGCGGTTTCTAGCAAAATCATCTTT. It codes for CALGELIAVSSKIIF.